The next 20 T cell receptor beta chains were all read from a single sample in a study of T-cell reconstitution after alpha-beta-depleted transplantation in children (dated by TCRdb to the mid-2010s). The library was produced with PCR. The sequencer listed for this sample is Illumina HiSeq 2500. Molecular barcoding was employed in the preparation of TCR libraries, with unique molecular identifiers being used to normalize TCRbeta repertoire quantification. The raw public reads went through TCRdb reprocessing: fastp at Q25, MiXCR clone calling, in-frame beta chains kept. CDR3 protein duplicates are merged, each entry listing the most common genes and DNA. The sample contains more than 200,000 distinct CDR3 sequences, 20% to 30% of them found a single time. More than 4.5% of the sample goes to the ten largest clones. The sample's treatment or condition, from its label and the paper: allogeneic hematopoietic cell transplantation with graft depleted of TCRalphabeta T cells and CD19 B cells.

Specimen: PBMCs, mostly from graft donor cells, collected 360 days after TCRalphabeta/CD19-depleted stem cell transplant. The receptors derive from a female patient aged 2-15 years who had a stem cell transplant for congenital amegakaryocytic thrombocytopenia, so the T cells may come from the graft donor.

This clonotype was recorded at least ten times. The chain links TRBV5-5 to TRBJ2-1; D call uncertain. The germline V gene encodes CDR1 SGHKS and CDR2 YYEKEE (reference sequence). The CDR3 is 14 amino acids. Between the trimmed V and J ends, which lost 0 bases and 0 bases, there was a span of 4 bases. CDR3 in amino acids: CASSLDLSYNEQFF. DNA of the CDR3: TGTGCCAGCAGCTTGGACCTCTCCTACAATGAGCAGTTCTTC.

V gene TRBV7-9 combines with J gene TRBJ2-3; D is possibly TRBD1 or TRBD2 (5 bases each). Trimming pared 5 bases from V and 4 bases from J, leaving 16 bases between. CDR1 and CDR2 from the germline V gene are SEHNR and FQNEAQ (reference sequence). The CDR3 loop spans 15 amino acids. The CDR3 here is CASSRDVRLADTQYF. For the CDR3, the DNA is TGTGCCAGCAGCCGGGACGTAAGACTCGCAGATACGCAGTATTTT.

This clonotype was observed a few times. The chain combines TRBV20-1 with TRBJ2-7, with 10 bases that match TRBD2. This CDR3 has 19 amino acids. After removal of 0 bases from V and 2 bases from J, the junction contained 16 bases not matched to a gene. Germline V CDR1 and CDR2: DFQATT, SNEGSKA (reference sequence). CDR3 sequence: CSARDIPRGGLAAPYEQYF. Here the CDR3 DNA reads TGCAGTGCTAGAGATATCCCCCGGGGCGGACTAGCGGCCCCCTACGAGCAGTACTTC.

This clonotype was seen a handful of times. The genes are TRBV20-1 and TRBJ2-1; 13 nucleotides agree with TRBD2. The CDR3 totals 16 residues. CDR1 is DFQATT and CDR2 is SNEGSKA in the germline V gene (reference sequence). Trimming at V came to 3 bases and at J to 4 bases, leaving 6 bases not matched to a gene. This CDR3 reads CSASPGLAGPYNEQFF. The CDR3 nucleotides read TGCAGTGCTAGCCCGGGACTAGCGGGACCATACAATGAGCAGTTCTTC.

This clonotype was observed many times. The DNA of the CDR3 is TGTGCCACCAGTGAAGCGACTAGAAGGGGAGCCGGGGAGCTGTTTTTT. It specifies CATSEATRRGAGELFF. This rearrangement joins TRBV24-1 to TRBJ2-2; tentatively, D is TRBD2 (6 bases). The V end lost 4 bases, the J end lost 6 bases, and 17 bases lay between the germline ends. Germline-derived CDR1 and CDR2 are KGHDR and SFDVKD. The CDR3 length is 16 residues.

This clonotype showed up just a few times. The chain is built from TRBV12-3 or TRBV12-4 and TRBJ2-2, with D perhaps being TRBD1 or TRBD2 (5 bases each). The V end lost 9 bases, the J end lost 4 bases, and 12 bases lay between the germline ends. The CDR3 spans 13 residues. The CDR3 is CASKRTSTGELFF. In DNA, the CDR3 is TGTGCCAGTAAGCGGACATCCACCGGGGAGCTGTTTTTT.

The rearrangement uses TRBV1 and TRBJ1-4. TRBV1 constitutes a pseudogene. The CDR3 contains 15 residues. The CDR3 DNA sequence: TGCACCAGCAGCCAAAATGCTGCAACTAATGAAAAACTGTTTTTT. The encoded protein is CTSSQNAATNEKLFF.

The V and J genes are TRBV7-9 and TRBJ1-2, with D uncertain. The V gene lost 5 bases and the J gene lost 0 bases, with 13 bases spanning the gap. The germline V gene has CDR1 SEHNR and CDR2 FQNEAQ (reference sequence). This CDR3 spans 15 amino acids. This CDR3 is CASSPGRRANYGYTF. The CDR3 DNA follows: TGTGCCAGCAGCCCCGGACGGCGGGCTAACTATGGCTACACCTTC. Full variable domain (missing parts from reference TRBV7-9 and TRBJ1-2): DTGVSQNPRHKITKRGQNVTFRCDPISEHNRLYWYRQTLGQGPEFLTYFQNEAQLEKSRLLSDRFSAERPKGSFSTLEIQRTEQGDSAMYLCASSPGRRANYGYTFGSGTRLTVV.

This clonotype occurred a few times. The chain is built from TRBV12-3 or TRBV12-4 and TRBJ2-3, with D perhaps TRBD1 (6 bases). The CDR3 has 13 amino acids. V lost 6 bases, J lost 6 bases, and 13 bases lay in between. The CDR3 reads CASRPTGTDTQYF. CDR3 coding DNA: TGTGCCAGCAGGCCTACAGGGACCGATACGCAGTATTTT.

CDR3 sequence: CASSFVGNQETQYF. CDR3 in DNA: TGTGCCAGCAGCTTTGTAGGAAATCAAGAGACCCAGTACTTC. The V call is TRBV7-9, the J call TRBJ2-5; D unresolved. The CDR3 has 14 amino acids. Germline loops: CDR1 SEHNR, CDR2 FQNEAQ (reference sequence). The V end lost 3 bases, the J end lost 2 bases, and 10 bases lay between the germline ends.

This chain connects TRBV2 to TRBJ2-1, with 9 bases lining up with TRBD1. Trimming took 3 bases from V and 6 from J; bases not matched to a gene: 3. This CDR3 region has 14 residues. Germline V lookup: CDR1 SNHLY, CDR2 FYNNEI. The CDR3 region is CASSEGQGVNEQFF. As DNA, the CDR3 is TGTGCCAGCAGTGAGGGACAGGGAGTCAATGAGCAGTTCTTC.

The J gene is TRBJ2-1, the V gene TRBV4-1; 13 positions agree with TRBD2. J was trimmed by 8 bases and V by 2 bases; bases with no gene match: 6. The germline gives CDR1 MGHRA, CDR2 YSYEKL. The CDR3 totals 16 residues. The CDR3 region has the DNA TGCGCCAGCAGCCAATCCGGGACTAGCGGGATATATGAGCAGTTCTTC. Protein: CASSQSGTSGIYEQFF.

This rearrangement joins TRBV6-2 or TRBV6-3 to TRBJ1-1, with a weak D call TRBD1 (5 bases). The length of the CDR3 is 15 residues. V dropped 2 bases and J dropped 5 bases, with 15 bases sitting between them. Germline V gene lookup returns CDR1 MNHEY and CDR2 SVGEGT. CDR3 region: CASSYGEWDRTEAFF. CDR3 sequence (DNA): TGTGCCAGCAGTTACGGGGAATGGGACCGTACTGAAGCTTTCTTT.

This clonotype showed up just a few times. The chain carries TRBV7-2 and TRBJ1-1; D is possibly TRBD1 (5 bases). CDR1 SGHTA and CDR2 FQGNSA come from the germline V gene. The CDR3 loop spans 13 amino acids. Trimming left V 7 bases short and J 1 base short, with 10 bases between. The CDR3 sequence is CASKTVQNTEAFF. CDR3 nucleotides: TGTGCCAGCAAGACAGTTCAGAACACTGAAGCTTTCTTT.

On this clonotype itself: A clone one base away is much larger, so this may be a read error. CDR3 protein: CASSTTGDTEAFF. CDR3 DNA: TGTGCCAGCAGCACCACGGGCGACACTGAAGCTTTCTTT. The V call is TRBV7-6, the J call TRBJ1-1; D is ambiguous. The CDR3 covers 13 residues. The germline V and J ends were trimmed by 5 bases and 3 bases, with 10 bases remaining between them. Looked up from germline, CDR1 is SGHVS and CDR2 is FNYEAQ.

The chain combines TRBV7-9 with TRBJ1-1; tentative D call: TRBD1 (5 bases). The CDR3 sequence is 17 residues long. Germline V CDR1 and CDR2: SEHNR, FQNEAQ (reference sequence). Trimming stripped 0 bases from V and 6 bases from J, with 20 bases between. The DNA of the CDR3 is TGTGCCAGCAGCTTAGCTCCAGGACATTGGGTAGTCGCTGAAGCTTTCTTT. It yields the protein CASSLAPGHWVVAEAFF.

The chain joins TRBV4-3 to TRBJ2-7, with 10 bases fitting TRBD2. V was pared by 0 bases and J by 2 bases, with 7 bases of the junction left unmatched. CDR1 is LGHNA and CDR2 is YSLEER in the germline V gene. The CDR3 is 17 residues long. The CDR3, as DNA: TGCGCCAGCAGCCAAGATCTGGCTAGCGGGAGACCCTACGAGCAGTACTTC. Translating it yields CASSQDLASGRPYEQYF.

A few counts support this clonotype. The V and J genes are TRBV15 and TRBJ2-2; 9 positions agree with TRBD1. This CDR3 is 17 amino acids long. J lost 4 bases, V lost 0 bases, and 6 bases had no gene match. From germline, CDR1 is LNHNV and CDR2 YYDKDF (reference sequence). For the CDR3, the DNA is TGTGCCACCAGCAGAGATTTGGGGACAGGGCGCACCGGGGAGCTGTTTTTT. It specifies CATSRDLGTGRTGELFF.

This clonotype has a handful of counts. The chain carries TRBV21-1 and TRBJ1-1; the D call of TRBD1 is as the table states it, not checked on the DNA. TRBV21-1 is a listed pseudogene. CDR3 length equals 13 residues. The CDR3 nucleotides read TGTGCCAGCAGCAAAGCACAGGGCACTGAAGCTTTCTTT. Residues: CASSKAQGTEAFF.

This chain uses TRBV20-1 with TRBJ1-2, with D unresolved. V lost 3 bases to trimming and J lost 1 base, with 9 bases between them. Germline V gives CDR1 DFQATT, CDR2 SNEGSKA (reference sequence). The CDR3 is 13 residues long. The CDR3 region is CSASSSVNYGYTF. The CDR3, as DNA: TGCAGTGCTAGCTCCAGCGTTAACTATGGCTACACCTTC.